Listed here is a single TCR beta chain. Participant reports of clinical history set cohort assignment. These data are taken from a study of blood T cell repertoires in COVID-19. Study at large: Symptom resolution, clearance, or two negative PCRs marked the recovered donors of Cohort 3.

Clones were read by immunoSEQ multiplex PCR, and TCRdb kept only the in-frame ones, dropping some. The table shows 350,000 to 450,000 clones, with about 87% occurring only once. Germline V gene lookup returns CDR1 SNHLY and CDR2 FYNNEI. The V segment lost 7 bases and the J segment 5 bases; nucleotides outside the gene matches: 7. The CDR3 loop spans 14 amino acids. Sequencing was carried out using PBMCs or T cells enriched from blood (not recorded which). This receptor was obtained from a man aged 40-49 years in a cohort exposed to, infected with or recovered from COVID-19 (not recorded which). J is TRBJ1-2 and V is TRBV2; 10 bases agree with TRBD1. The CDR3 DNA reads TGTGCCAGCACCGGACAGGGGGGTCAATATGGCTACACCTTC. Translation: CASTGQGGQYGYTF. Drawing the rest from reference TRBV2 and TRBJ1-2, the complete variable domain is EPEVTQTPSHQVTQMGQEVILRCVPISNHLYFYWYRQILGQKVEFLVSFYNNEISEKSEIFDDQFSVERPDGSNFTLKIRSTKLEDSAMYFCASTGQGGQYGYTFGSGTRLTVV.